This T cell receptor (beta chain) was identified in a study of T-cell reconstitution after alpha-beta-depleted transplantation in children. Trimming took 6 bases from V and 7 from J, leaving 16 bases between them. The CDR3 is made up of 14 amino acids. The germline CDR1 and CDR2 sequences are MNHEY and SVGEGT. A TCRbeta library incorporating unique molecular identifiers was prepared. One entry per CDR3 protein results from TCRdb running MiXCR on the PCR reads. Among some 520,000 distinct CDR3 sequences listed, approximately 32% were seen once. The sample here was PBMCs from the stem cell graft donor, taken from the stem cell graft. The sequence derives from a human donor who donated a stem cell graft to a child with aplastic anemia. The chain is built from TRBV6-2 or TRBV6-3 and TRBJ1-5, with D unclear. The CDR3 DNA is TGTGCCAGCAGGTCCGGGCTAGAGGGCCAGCCCCAGCATTTT. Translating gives CASRSGLEGQPQHF.